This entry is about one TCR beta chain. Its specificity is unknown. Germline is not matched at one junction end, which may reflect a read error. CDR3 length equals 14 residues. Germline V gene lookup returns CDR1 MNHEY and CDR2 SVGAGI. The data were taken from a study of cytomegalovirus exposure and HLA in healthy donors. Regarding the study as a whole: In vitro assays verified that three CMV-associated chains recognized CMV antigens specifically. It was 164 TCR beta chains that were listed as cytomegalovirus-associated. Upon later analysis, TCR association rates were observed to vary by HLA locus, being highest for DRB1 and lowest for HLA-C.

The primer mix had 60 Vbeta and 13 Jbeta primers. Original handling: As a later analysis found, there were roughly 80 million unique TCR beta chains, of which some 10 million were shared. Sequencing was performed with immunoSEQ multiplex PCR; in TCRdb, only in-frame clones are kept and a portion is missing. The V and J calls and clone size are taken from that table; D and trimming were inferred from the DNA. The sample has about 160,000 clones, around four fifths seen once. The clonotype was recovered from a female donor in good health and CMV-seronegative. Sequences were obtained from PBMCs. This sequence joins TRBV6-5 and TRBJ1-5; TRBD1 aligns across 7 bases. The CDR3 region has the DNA TGTGTCAGCAGTTACACTACAGGGGATCAGCCCCAGCATTTT. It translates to CVSSYTTGDQPQHF.